This T cell receptor beta chain came from a study of spatial heterogeneity in lung cancer. In the study overall: Alpha-chain sequences were detected in numbers that were consistently lower than beta-chain sequences. For the average unique TCR and UMI combination, more than 8.5 occurrences appeared in raw reads.

Each CDR3 protein gets one entry after TCRdb re-called the 5' RACE reads with MiXCR. The sample records 90,000 to 95,000 distinct CDR3 sequences, over 9.5% being singletons. Sample time point: sample taken at primary tumor resection. Untreated early-stage non-small cell lung cancer patients, around 72 in total, were the donors. Sequencing of whole RNA from tumor, nontumor lung or frozen PBMC involved no sorting. Germline V gene data show CDR1 as MNHEY and CDR2 as SVGAGI. V was clipped by 5 bases and J by 6 bases; unmatched bases: 2. This CDR3 has 14 amino acids. The chain joins TRBV6-5 to TRBJ2-1, with 12 bases aligning to TRBD1. This TCR came from a male donor with early-stage non-small cell lung cancer. The sequenced sample was PBMCs, obtained at surgery. CDR3 DNA sequence: TGTGCCAGCAGTCGGGACAGGGGGCTCAATGAGCAGTTCTTC. Its protein is CASSRDRGLNEQFF.